These T cell receptor beta chains were read from a single sample in a study of graft-versus-host responses after intestinal transplantation. TCRdb keeps only in-frame clones here, not all; method: immunoSEQ multiplex PCR. The sample has fewer than 90,000 clones; 94% are singletons. Antigens for these TCRs are unknown. This specimen was unstimulated CD4+ T cells sorted from spleen or lymph node cells, taken before transplant. All receptors come from a human donor who was the organ donor for an intestinal transplant. CDR3s include the opening cysteine and the closing phenylalanine or tryptophan. A D gene is named only where the DNA matches it firmly.

J: TRBJ1-1; D: -; length: 15; V: TRBV9; DNA: TGTGCCAGCAGCACCACGTGGGGGGCCGACACTGAAGCTTTCTTT; CDR3: CASSTTWGADTEAFF
J: TRBJ1-2; D: -; length: 15; V: TRBV7-9; DNA: TGTGCCAGCAGCATCTCGGAGGACAGACGCTATGGCTACACCTTC; CDR3: CASSISEDRRYGYTF
J: TRBJ1-6; D: -; length: 13; V: TRBV27; DNA: TGTGCCAGCAAGAGCAGGGGAAATTCACCCCTCCACTTT; CDR3: CASKSRGNSPLHF
J: TRBJ2-5; D: -; length: 12; V: TRBV28; DNA: TGTGCCACGGGCCGGGGCTACTTGGAGCAGTACTTC; CDR3: CATGRGYLEQYF
J: TRBJ2-5; D: -; length: 17; V: TRBV7-2; DNA: TGTGCCAGCAGCTTGGTCGTAAACGGCGGGGCACAAGAGACCCAGTACTTC; CDR3: CASSLVVNGGAQETQYF
J: TRBJ1-5; D: -; length: 11; V: TRBV28; DNA: TGTGCCAGCAGCGAACATCAGCCCCAGCATTTT; CDR3: CASSEHQPQHF
J: TRBJ1-1; D: -; length: 13; V: TRBV18; DNA: TGTGCCAGCTCACCAGCGTTGAACACTGAAGCTTTCTTT; CDR3: CASSPALNTEAFF
J: TRBJ2-5; D: TRBD2; length: 18; V: TRBV19; DNA: TGTGCCAGTAGTACCACGACCCGACTAGCGGGGGCTCAAGAGACCCAGTACTTC; CDR3: CASSTTTRLAGAQETQYF
J: TRBJ1-4; D: -; length: 10; V: TRBV1; DNA: TGCACCAGCAGCCAAGGGGCATTGTTTTTT; CDR3: CTSSQGALFF
J: TRBJ2-3; D: -; length: 13; V: TRBV9; DNA: TGTGCCAGCAGCGTAGTCCTGACAGATACGCAGTATTTT; CDR3: CASSVVLTDTQYF
J: TRBJ1-3; D: TRBD1; length: 14; V: TRBV19; DNA: TGTGCCAGCCGGACAGGCTCCTCTGGAAACACCATATATTTT; CDR3: CASRTGSSGNTIYF
J: TRBJ2-5; D: -; length: 15; V: TRBV19; DNA: TGTGCCAGTAGTAGGACCGGGACCACCGGGGAGACCCAGTACTTC; CDR3: CASSRTGTTGETQYF
J: TRBJ1-4; D: -; length: 15; V: TRBV9; DNA: TGTGCCAGCAGCGTAGCAGAGGGGGTCGTGGAAAAACTGTTTTTT; CDR3: CASSVAEGVVEKLFF
J: TRBJ2-2; D: -; length: 14; V: TRBV11-2; DNA: TGTGCCAGCAGCTCGGGGCGGAACACCGGGGAGCTGTTTTTT; CDR3: CASSSGRNTGELFF
J: TRBJ1-3; D: TRBD1; length: 16; V: TRBV5-4; DNA: TGTGCCAGCAGCTACAACCCAGGGGGCTCTGGAAACACCATATATTTT; CDR3: CASSYNPGGSGNTIYF
J: TRBJ2-7; D: -; length: 17; V: TRBV4-1; DNA: TGCGCCAGCAGCCAAGTGGAGGCTCAGACCCTTCCCTACGAGCAGTACTTC; CDR3: CASSQVEAQTLPYEQYF